This entry lists 16 T cell receptor beta chains sequenced from one sample in a study of response to subunit inactivated influenza vaccine. TCRdb re-called the RT-PCR reads through MiXCR, storing one row per CDR3 protein. The table includes hundreds of thousands of distinct CDR3 sequences, 7.5% to 8.5% detected once. The sequencing here drew on PBMCs from blood, taken around 25 months after vaccination. The receptors here all came from a man in his fifties or sixties who received an inactivated influenza vaccine.

V usage is TRBV20-1 and J usage is TRBJ2-1; perhaps TRBD2 as D (7 bases). Germline values: CDR1 DFQATT, CDR2 SNEGSKA (reference sequence). V was trimmed by 3 bases and J by 6 bases, leaving 15 bases between them. CDR3 size: 14 residues. The DNA of the CDR3 is TGCAGTGCTAGTTATGGGGGGGGGGCCAATGAGCAGTTCTTC. Translated: CSASYGGGANEQFF.

This clonotype was recorded a few times. The chain uses TRBV3-1 and TRBJ2-3; 13 bases map to TRBD2. V shed 4 bases, J shed 6 bases, and the junction held 7 bases outside the gene matches. Germline CDR1 and CDR2: LGHDT and YNNKEL (reference sequence). This CDR3 region has 16 residues. CDR3 sequence (DNA): TGTGCCAGCAGCCCTCGACTAGCGGGGGGCCCCGATACGCAGTATTTT. This encodes CASSPRLAGGPDTQYF.

The chain couples TRBV19 to TRBJ1-2, with a weak D call TRBD1 (5 bases). V was trimmed by 4 bases and J by 0 bases, leaving 12 bases between them. Germline V lookup: CDR1 LNHDA, CDR2 SQIVND (reference sequence). This CDR3 has 15 residues. CDR3 DNA sequence: TGTGCCAGTAGTAGCCAGGGCCGAGCTAACTATGGCTACACCTTC. Translating it yields CASSSQGRANYGYTF.

The V gene is TRBV20-1, the J gene TRBJ2-7; D is uncertain. The V end was cut by 2 bases, the J end by 12 bases, with 14 bases between. CDR1 and CDR2 (germline): DFQATT, SNEGSKA (reference sequence). The CDR3 has 11 residues. The DNA for the CDR3 is TGCAGTGCTAGACTAAGTTCTAGGGCGTACTTC. Its protein is CSARLSSRAYF.

This clonotype came up many times. The chain employs TRBV7-2 and TRBJ2-5, with D uncertain. The CDR3 is 15 amino acids. Trimming stripped 2 bases from V and 9 bases from J, with 19 bases between. CDR1 is SGHTA and CDR2 is FQGNSA in the germline V gene. CDR3 amino acids: CASSLMGGVSSAQYF. The CDR3 nucleotides are TGTGCCAGCAGCTTAATGGGTGGGGTCTCTTCGGCCCAGTACTTC.

Only a few counts were recorded for this clonotype. The chain uses TRBV20-1 and TRBJ1-6; D might be TRBD1 (6 bases). Germline V gene data show CDR1 as DFQATT and CDR2 as SNEGSKA (reference sequence). This CDR3 has 15 amino acids. Between the trimmed V and J ends, which lost 0 bases and 9 bases, there was a span of 15 bases. The DNA for the CDR3 is TGCAGTGCTAGAGAATCTCGGGGGCGCGGTTCACCCCTCCACTTT. This sequence encodes CSARESRGRGSPLHF.

Ten or more counts support this clonotype. The chain uses TRBV11-2 and TRBJ2-3, with 12 bases that match TRBD2. Trimming took 1 base from V and 0 from J; bases not matched to a gene: 8. In germline, CDR1 is SGHAT, CDR2 FQNNGV. This CDR3 is 19 amino acids long. The DNA for the CDR3 is TGTGCCAGCAGCTTAGTGGGCCTAGCGGGGGGGATGAGCACAGATACGCAGTATTTT. Protein: CASSLVGLAGGMSTDTQYF.

The rearrangement joins TRBV10-3 to TRBJ1-5, with D tentatively TRBD1 (6 bases). Germline-derived CDR1 and CDR2 are ENHRY and SYGVKD. V was cut by 11 bases and J by 6 bases, with 14 bases left in between. This CDR3 has 12 amino acids. CDR3 nucleotides: TGTGCCTCGGCGGGGGCATCTCAGCCCCAGCATTTT. Translated: CASAGASQPQHF.

This clonotype was counted at least ten times. In DNA form, the CDR3 reads TGTGCCAGCAGTTACTACCGGGATTTCGACTACGAGCAGTACTTC. It is translated as CASSYYRDFDYEQYF. V gene TRBV6-5 combines with J gene TRBJ2-7; a possible D gene is TRBD2 (5 bases). Trimming removed 1 base from V and 3 bases from J, with 13 bases in between. This CDR3 is built from 15 residues. Germline loops: CDR1 MNHEY, CDR2 SVGAGI.

V gene TRBV3-1 combines with J gene TRBJ2-6, with TRBD2 as a possible D gene (6 bases). This CDR3 has 17 residues. Germline-derived CDR1 and CDR2 are LGHDT and YNNKEL (reference sequence). The germline V and J ends were trimmed by 0 bases and 0 bases, with 9 bases remaining between them. In DNA form, the CDR3 reads TGTGCCAGCAGCCAAGACCCGCGGGACTCTGGGGCCAACGTCCTGACTTTC. As protein: CASSQDPRDSGANVLTF. The full variable domain, rest sourced from reference TRBV3-1 and TRBJ2-6, is DTAVSQTPKYLVTQMGNDKSIKCEQNLGHDTMYWYKQDSKKFLKIMFSYNNKELIINETVPNRFSPKSPDKAHLNLHINSLELGDSAVYFCASSQDPRDSGANVLTFGAGSRLTVL.

This chain links TRBV12-3 or TRBV12-4 with TRBJ2-5; D perhaps matches TRBD2 (5 bases). Trimming removed 4 bases at V and 5 bases at J, with 20 bases between. This CDR3 spans 16 amino acids. DNA of the CDR3: TGTGCCAGCAGTTGGGCGTCGCGGAGGCCGGGGGAGACCCAGTACTTC. Translating gives CASSWASRRPGETQYF.

This clonotype was detected many times. The chain has TRBV12-3 or TRBV12-4 and TRBJ2-7; TRBD1 agrees at 8 bases. The CDR3 has 15 residues. V trimming: 4 bases; J trimming: 2 bases; junction bases outside the gene matches: 7. In DNA, the CDR3 is TGTGCCAGCAGTTCCCGGGACAGGCCTCCCTACGAGCAGTACTTC. Amino acid sequence: CASSSRDRPPYEQYF.

The V call is TRBV5-8, the J call TRBJ2-3, with D tentatively TRBD1 (5 bases). CDR3 length: 16 residues. V gave up 0 bases and J gave up 2 bases, with 13 bases separating them. The germline V gene encodes CDR1 SGHTS and CDR2 YDEGEE. As DNA, the CDR3 is TGTGCCAGCAGCTTGGAACAGGTCTCCCACACAGATACGCAGTATTTT. Protein: CASSLEQVSHTDTQYF.

The chain employs TRBV4-1 and TRBJ2-3; either TRBD1 or TRBD2 may fit D (5 bases each). With 3 bases removed from V and 0 bases from J, the gap between germline ends came to 16 bases. There are 17 residues in the CDR3. Looked up from germline, CDR1 is MGHRA and CDR2 is YSYEKL. The CDR3 loop is CASSHGLGRPSTDTQYF. CDR3 DNA: TGCGCCAGCAGCCACGGACTGGGACGGCCTAGCACAGATACGCAGTATTTT.

This clonotype was seen a handful of times. The chain recombines TRBV11-2 with TRBJ2-5; either TRBD1 or TRBD2 may fit D (5 bases each). There are 14 residues in the CDR3. V lost 4 bases, J lost 6 bases, and 15 bases lay in between. CDR1 is SGHAT, CDR2 FQNNGV, per germline. CDR3 sequence reads: CASSSPTGTQTQYF. For the CDR3, the DNA is TGTGCCAGCAGCTCCCCCACCGGGACCCAGACCCAGTACTTC.

This clonotype was detected many times. J is TRBJ2-2 and V is TRBV5-1; 15 nucleotides match TRBD2. Trimming took 4 bases from V and 4 from J; bases not matched to a gene: 5. Germline lookup yields CDR1 SGHRS and CDR2 YFSETQ. CDR3 size: 17 residues. The CDR3 here is CASSTGLAGGLTGELFF. The CDR3 coding sequence is TGCGCCAGCAGCACGGGACTAGCGGGAGGCCTCACCGGGGAGCTGTTTTTT.